Presented here are 32 T cell receptor beta chains from one specimen sequenced in a study of control samples from healthy donors and cancer patients. The protocol was immunoSEQ multiplex PCR, while the TCRdb copy is restricted to in-frame clones and leaves out a portion. The sample has 110,000 to 150,000 clones, roughly nine tenths seen once; the top ten hold less than 5%. The source material was blood. The receptors were sampled from a man aged 25 to 40 in good health.

This chain connects TRBV27 to TRBJ2-1; D ambiguous. Germline V gene lookup returns CDR1 MNHEY and CDR2 SMNVEV (reference sequence). The CDR3 consists of 14 residues. The V end lost 3 bases, the J end lost 1 base, and 7 bases lay between the germline ends. The DNA of the CDR3 is TGTGCCAGCAGTTTGAGTACTTCCTACAATGAGCAGTTCTTC. This sequence encodes CASSLSTSYNEQFF.

The genes are TRBV6-5 and TRBJ1-2, with D hard to call. This CDR3 is built from 14 residues. Germline CDR1 reads MNHEY; CDR2 reads SVGAGI. Trimming took 5 bases from V and 5 from J, leaving 15 bases between them. CDR3 sequence: CASSPMQTPYGYTF. The DNA of the CDR3 is TGTGCCAGCAGTCCAATGCAAACACCATATGGCTACACCTTC.

J is TRBJ2-2 and V is TRBV6-6; the match to TRBD2 covers 11 bases. Trimming cost V 6 bases and J 7 bases; bases outside gene matches: 4. The CDR3 is 14 residues long. Per germline, CDR1 MNHNY and CDR2 SVGAGI (reference sequence). CDR3: CASSELAGGGELFF. CDR3 nucleotides: TGTGCCAGCAGCGAGCTAGCGGGAGGCGGGGAGCTGTTTTTT.

The chain recombines TRBV6-5 with TRBJ2-7; TRBD2 is a possible D gene (5 bases). V shed 4 bases and J shed 5 bases, with 21 bases lying between them. Per germline, CDR1 MNHEY and CDR2 SVGAGI. The CDR3 covers 16 residues. CDR3 loop: CASSSRVRQSTDEQYF. CDR3 DNA: TGTGCCAGCAGTTCGCGGGTTAGGCAGTCAACGGACGAGCAGTACTTC.

A single count supports this clone. The chain recombines TRBV6-5 with TRBJ1-3; the D gene is possibly TRBD1 (6 bases). Trimming left V 6 bases short and J 4 bases short, with 13 bases between. Germline V gives CDR1 MNHEY, CDR2 SVGAGI. CDR3 length: 14 residues. The CDR3 sequence: CASRVQGRGNTIYF. CDR3 DNA: TGTGCCAGCAGGGTACAGGGCCGCGGAAACACCATATATTTT.

CDR3 sequence (DNA): TGTGCCAGCGGCCTAGCGGGCGGGATTGAAGCTTTCTTT. Protein sequence: CASGLAGGIEAFF. V usage is TRBV6-5 and J usage is TRBJ1-1; D is uncertain. The V gene's germline CDR1 is MNHEY and CDR2 SVGAGI. This CDR3 is 13 amino acids long. V lost 8 bases and J lost 7, with 17 bases in between.

The chain recombines TRBV11-2 with TRBJ2-3; D is undetermined. CDR3 length equals 15 residues. The V end lost 5 bases, the J end lost 4 bases, and 16 bases lay between the germline ends. Looked up from germline, CDR1 is SGHAT and CDR2 is FQNNGV. CDR3 loop: CASSTRGGGADTQYF. CDR3 DNA: TGTGCCAGCAGCACGAGAGGTGGTGGGGCAGATACGCAGTATTTT. The full variable domain, with the rest looked up from reference TRBV11-2 and TRBJ2-3, is EAGVAQSPRYKIIEKRQSVAFWCNPISGHATLYWYQQILGQGPKLLIQFQNNGVVDDSQLPKDRFSAERLKGVDSTLKIQPAKLEDSAVYLCASSTRGGGADTQYFGPGTRLTVL.

In this sample, this clone turned up once. The CDR3 loop reads CASSVRDSTGELFF. DNA of the CDR3: TGTGCCAGCAGCGTCCGGGACAGCACCGGGGAGCTGTTTTTT. V gene TRBV3-1 (or the pseudogene TRBV3-2) combines with J gene TRBJ2-2; 7 bases are a match to TRBD1. The CDR3 is made up of 14 amino acids. CDR1 is LGHDT and CDR2 is YNNKEL in the germline V gene (reference sequence). The V gene end was trimmed by 5 bases and the J gene end by 4 bases; junction bases not matched to a gene: 4.

This sequence joins TRBV4-3 and TRBJ1-4; D ambiguous. The germline V gene has CDR1 LGHNA and CDR2 YSLEER. V was trimmed by 0 bases and J by 2 bases, leaving 7 bases between them. The CDR3 has 15 amino acids. CDR3 sequence reads: CASSQDPQTNEKLFF. In nucleotides, the CDR3 is TGCGCCAGCAGCCAAGACCCCCAGACTAATGAAAAACTGTTTTTT.

V gene TRBV3-1 (or the pseudogene TRBV3-2) combines with J gene TRBJ2-5; D may be TRBD2 (6 bases). This CDR3 contains 14 residues. Per germline, CDR1 LGHDT and CDR2 YNNKEL (reference sequence). Trimming removed 4 bases at V and 5 bases at J, with 14 bases between. In DNA form, the CDR3 reads TGTGCCAGCAGCCGCCTGCCAGGGAGGGAGACCCAGTACTTC. Translating gives CASSRLPGRETQYF.

The chain joins TRBV11-3 to TRBJ1-4, with 7 bases fitting TRBD1. CDR1 and CDR2 (germline): SGHNT, YENEEA. The trim removed 5 bases at V and 5 bases at J, leaving 5 bases unmatched. CDR3 length: 14 residues. CDR3 amino acids: CASSPGGTNEKLFF. Written as DNA, the CDR3 is TGTGCCAGCAGCCCAGGGGGTACGAATGAAAAACTGTTTTTT.

This chain joins TRBV24-1 and TRBJ2-7; D gene unclear. Germline assignment: CDR1 KGHDR and CDR2 SFDVKD. The CDR3 totals 12 residues. Trimming pared 4 bases from V and 7 bases from J, leaving 10 bases between. Here the CDR3 DNA reads TGTGCCACCAGTGAATCGGCGAATGAGCAGTACTTC. It specifies CATSESANEQYF.

The CDR3 nucleotides read TGTGCCAGCAGCCAGGGACAGACTTCCACTTCGTATGAGCAGTTCTTC. It encodes CASSQGQTSTSYEQFF. The chain joins TRBV2 to TRBJ2-1; 7 bases line up with TRBD1. Germline trimming cut 6 bases from V and 8 bases from J; bases unmatched to any gene: 16. CDR3 size: 16 residues. Per germline, CDR1 SNHLY and CDR2 FYNNEI.

For this clone: The germline gene is not matched at one end of the junction; a read error may be the cause. This chain connects TRBV7-7 to TRBJ2-7; D perhaps matches TRBD2 (5 bases). The CDR3 sequence is 13 residues long. The germline V gene has CDR1 SSHAT and CDR2 FNYEAQ (reference sequence). DNA for the CDR3: TGTGCTAGCAGCTTGTCCGGGGAGCAGGAGCAGTACTTC. Its translation: CASSLSGEQEQYF.

The rearrangement joins TRBV9 to TRBJ1-2; tentatively, D is TRBD1 (5 bases). V lost 0 bases and J lost 2, with 20 bases in between. Per germline, CDR1 SGDLS and CDR2 YYNGEE. The CDR3 totals 18 residues. Here the CDR3 reads CASSVDVGGETRNYGYTF. CDR3 sequence (DNA): TGTGCCAGCAGCGTAGATGTTGGAGGGGAGACCAGAAACTATGGCTACACCTTC.

The CDR3 DNA sequence: TGTGCCAGCAGCGGAGGGTCTTCGGGGCGCGGTACCCTCCACTTT. It codes for CASSGGSSGRGTLHF. J is TRBJ1-6 and V is TRBV5-6; D may be TRBD1 (5 bases). V lost 4 bases to trimming and J lost 14 bases, with 22 bases between them. From germline, CDR1 is SGHDT and CDR2 YYEEEE. There are 15 residues in the CDR3.

The rearrangement links TRBV4-3 to TRBJ1-1; D is uncertain. Between the trimmed V and J ends, which lost 4 bases and 4 bases, there was a span of 10 bases. The CDR3 has 13 residues. Germline V lookup: CDR1 LGHNA, CDR2 YSLEER. The CDR3 reads CASSLSVSTEAFF. CDR3 DNA sequence: TGCGCCAGCAGCCTGTCGGTTTCCACTGAAGCTTTCTTT.

This chain uses TRBV19 with TRBJ2-2; no clear D gene. The CDR3 consists of 13 residues. CDR1 is LNHDA, CDR2 SQIVND, per germline (reference sequence). Trimming stripped 6 bases from V and 4 bases from J, with 9 bases between. CDR3 protein: CASRLGVTGELFF. CDR3 DNA: TGTGCCAGTAGACTTGGAGTCACCGGGGAGCTGTTTTTT.

This sequence joins TRBV18 and TRBJ2-1, with 11 bases aligning to TRBD2. CDR1 is KGHSH, CDR2 LQKENI, per germline. J gave up 9 bases and V 6 bases, and 13 bases lay outside the gene matches. The CDR3 spans 16 residues. As DNA, the CDR3 is TGTGCCAGCTCGCCCGTTACTAGCGGGAGTACGGGTGAGCAGTTCTTC. It encodes CASSPVTSGSTGEQFF.

J is TRBJ2-1 and V is TRBV7-9; TRBD2 matches 13 bases. This CDR3 is 16 amino acids long. Trimming removed 5 bases from V and 6 bases from J; junction bases left unmatched: 7. In germline, CDR1 is SEHNR, CDR2 FQNEAQ (reference sequence). The CDR3: CASSPRTSGRANEQFF. The CDR3 coding sequence is TGTGCCAGCAGCCCACGTACTAGCGGGAGGGCCAATGAGCAGTTCTTC.

V and J are TRBV18 and TRBJ2-3; the D is unclear. Germline CDR1 reads KGHSH; CDR2 reads LQKENI. CDR3 length: 13 residues. The V end was cut by 3 bases, the J end by 10 bases, with 14 bases between. As DNA, the CDR3 is TGTGCCAGCTCACCCCCTCCGGCCGTGGCGCAGTATTTT. The encoded protein is CASSPPPAVAQYF. Complete variable domain (other parts from reference TRBV18 and TRBJ2-3): NAGVMQNPRHLVRRRGQEARLRCSPMKGHSHVYWYRQLPEEGLKFMVYLQKENIIDESGMPKERFSAEFPKEGPSILRIQQVVRGDSAAYFCASSPPPAVAQYFGPGTRLTVL.

V gene TRBV5-4 combines with J gene TRBJ2-1; the D gene is possibly TRBD2 (5 bases). CDR1 SGHNT and CDR2 YYREEE come from the germline V gene (reference sequence). Trimming removed 4 bases from V and 1 base from J, with 12 bases in between. This CDR3 comprises 15 residues. The CDR3 DNA reads TGTGCCAGCAGCCGCGGGTTTAGTTCCTACAATGAGCAGTTCTTC. It yields the protein CASSRGFSSYNEQFF.

This clone appeared a few times. The V gene is TRBV7-9, the J gene TRBJ1-1; unclear D gene. The V and J ends lost 5 bases and 5 bases respectively, with 9 bases between them. CDR3 length equals 12 residues. Germline V gene lookup returns CDR1 SEHNR and CDR2 FQNEAQ (reference sequence). The CDR3 region has the DNA TGTGCCAGCAGCCCTCGTTGGACTGAAGCTTTCTTT. Translated: CASSPRWTEAFF.

The CDR3 protein is CASRFSRNSYEQYF. The DNA of the CDR3 is TGTGCCAGCAGATTTAGCAGGAACTCCTACGAGCAGTACTTC. The chain links TRBV6-5 to TRBJ2-7; D ambiguous. Germline CDR1 reads MNHEY; CDR2 reads SVGAGI. Between the trimmed V and J ends, which lost 6 bases and 0 bases, there was a span of 12 bases. The CDR3 is 14 residues long.

The V call is TRBV7-9, the J call TRBJ1-2; possibly TRBD1 for D (5 bases). In germline, CDR1 is SEHNR, CDR2 FQNEAQ (reference sequence). The CDR3 spans 14 residues. Trimming pared 1 base from V and 1 base from J, leaving 7 bases between. CDR3 coding DNA: TGTGCCAGCAGCTTAGGGACAAATAACTATGGCTACACCTTC. Its translation: CASSLGTNNYGYTF.

This rearrangement joins TRBV27 to TRBJ2-5, with TRBD1 identical over 9 bases. The germline gives CDR1 MNHEY, CDR2 SMNVEV (reference sequence). CDR3 length equals 15 residues. V dropped 3 bases and J dropped 2; count of bases not matched to a gene: 4. The CDR3 loop is CASSFGTGYQETQYF. The CDR3 DNA sequence: TGTGCCAGCAGTTTTGGGACAGGGTATCAAGAGACCCAGTACTTC.

The rearrangement uses TRBV2 and TRBJ2-7; D gene unclear. CDR3 length: 13 residues. Trimming cost V 6 bases and J 3 bases, with 12 bases left between them. Germline V gives CDR1 SNHLY, CDR2 FYNNEI. The CDR3 loop reads CASRTHDYYEQYF. The CDR3 DNA sequence: TGTGCCAGCAGAACCCACGATTACTACGAGCAGTACTTC.

This clone has a count of ten or more. The V call is TRBV4-2, the J call TRBJ1-4; 8 bases match TRBD1. CDR1 and CDR2 from the germline V gene are LGHNA and YNFKEQ. Unmatched junction bases numbered 1, after V lost 1 base and J lost 3 bases. The CDR3 sequence is 15 residues long. The CDR3: CASSQVGQANEKLFF. Here the CDR3 DNA reads TGTGCCAGCAGCCAAGTGGGACAGGCTAATGAAAAACTGTTTTTT.

This clone was found a few times. The chain employs TRBV19 and TRBJ2-2; no clear D. Deletions cut 3 bases from V and 3 bases from J, with 11 bases between. The CDR3 extends over 15 amino acids. Germline V CDR1 and CDR2: LNHDA, SQIVND (reference sequence). The CDR3 is CASSIITAYTGELFF. CDR3 bases: TGTGCCAGTAGTATTATTACCGCTTACACCGGGGAGCTGTTTTTT. Using reference TRBV19 and TRBJ2-2 for the parts outside the CDR3, the full variable domain is DGGITQSPKYLFRKEGQNVTLSCEQNLNHDAMYWYRQDPGQGLRLIYYSQIVNDFQKGDIAEGYSVSREKKESFPLTVTSAQKNPTAFYLCASSIITAYTGELFFGEGSRLTVL.

V is TRBV9 and J is TRBJ1-2, with 10 bases lining up with TRBD1. Trimming at V came to 4 bases and at J to 2 bases, leaving 11 bases not matched to a gene. The CDR3 spans 17 residues. The germline V gene has CDR1 SGDLS and CDR2 YYNGEE. In DNA form, the CDR3 reads TGTGCCAGCAGCCCCACGGGGACAGGGGTGTCCAACTATGGCTACACCTTC. Residues: CASSPTGTGVSNYGYTF.

V gene TRBV4-3 combines with J gene TRBJ2-1; TRBD2 aligns across 10 bases. The V and J ends lost 0 bases and 9 bases, in that order; junction bases with no gene match: 11. CDR3 length: 17 residues. Germline V gene data show CDR1 as LGHNA and CDR2 as YSLEER. CDR3 nucleotide sequence: TGCGCCAGCAGCCAAGATAACTTGCTAGCGGGAGTAGGTGAGCAGTTCTTC. As protein: CASSQDNLLAGVGEQFF.

The rearrangement joins TRBV6-2 or TRBV6-3 to TRBJ2-5; D is unclear. There are 13 residues in the CDR3. Germline V gene sequence: CDR1 MNHEY, CDR2 SVGEGT. V lost 5 bases and J lost 6, with 13 bases in between. CDR3 sequence reads: CASSQILWKTQYF. In DNA form, the CDR3 reads TGTGCCAGCAGTCAAATACTATGGAAGACCCAGTACTTC.